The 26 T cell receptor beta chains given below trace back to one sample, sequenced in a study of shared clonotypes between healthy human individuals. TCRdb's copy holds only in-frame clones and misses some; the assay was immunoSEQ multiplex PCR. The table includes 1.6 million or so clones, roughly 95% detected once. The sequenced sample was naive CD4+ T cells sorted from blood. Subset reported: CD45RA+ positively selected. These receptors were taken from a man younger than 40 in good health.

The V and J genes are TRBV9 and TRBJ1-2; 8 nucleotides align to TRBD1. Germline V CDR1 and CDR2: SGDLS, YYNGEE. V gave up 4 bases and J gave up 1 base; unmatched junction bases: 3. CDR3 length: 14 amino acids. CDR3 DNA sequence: TGTGCCAGCAGCCCAGGGGGCATTAACTATGGCTACACCTTC. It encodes CASSPGGINYGYTF.

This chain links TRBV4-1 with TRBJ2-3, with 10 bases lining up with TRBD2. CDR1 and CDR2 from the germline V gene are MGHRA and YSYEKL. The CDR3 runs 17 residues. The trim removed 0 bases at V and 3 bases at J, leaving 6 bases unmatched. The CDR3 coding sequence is TGCGCCAGCAGCCAAGACCGAACAGCGGGAGGGACAGATACGCAGTATTTT. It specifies CASSQDRTAGGTDTQYF.

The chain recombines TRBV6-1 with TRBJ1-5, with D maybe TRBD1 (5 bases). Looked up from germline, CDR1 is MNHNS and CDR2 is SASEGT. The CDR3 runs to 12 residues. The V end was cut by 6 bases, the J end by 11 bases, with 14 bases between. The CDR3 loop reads CASREQSRAQHF. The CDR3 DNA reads TGTGCCAGCAGGGAACAGAGCAGGGCCCAGCATTTT.

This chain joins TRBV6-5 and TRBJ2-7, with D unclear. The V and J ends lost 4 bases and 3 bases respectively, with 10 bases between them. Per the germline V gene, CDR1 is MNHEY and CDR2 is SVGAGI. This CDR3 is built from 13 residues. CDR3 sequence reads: CASSSPLSYEQYF. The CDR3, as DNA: TGTGCCAGCAGTTCCCCCCTCAGCTACGAGCAGTACTTC.

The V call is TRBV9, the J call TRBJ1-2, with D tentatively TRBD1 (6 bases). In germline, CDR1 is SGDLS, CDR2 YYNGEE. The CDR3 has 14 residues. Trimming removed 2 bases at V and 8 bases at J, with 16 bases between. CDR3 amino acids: CASSVSGALTGYTF. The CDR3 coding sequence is TGTGCCAGCAGCGTGTCAGGGGCTCTGACCGGCTACACCTTC.

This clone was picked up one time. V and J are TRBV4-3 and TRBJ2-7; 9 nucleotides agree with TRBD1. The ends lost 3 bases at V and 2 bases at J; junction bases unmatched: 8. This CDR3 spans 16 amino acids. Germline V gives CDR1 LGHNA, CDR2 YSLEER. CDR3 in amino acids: CASSQDPGTGTYEQYF. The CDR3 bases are TGCGCCAGCAGCCAGGACCCCGGGACAGGGACCTACGAGCAGTACTTC.

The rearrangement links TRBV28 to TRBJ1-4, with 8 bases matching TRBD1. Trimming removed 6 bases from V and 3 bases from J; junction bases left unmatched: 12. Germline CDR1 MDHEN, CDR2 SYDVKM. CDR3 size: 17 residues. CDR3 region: CASSRSGTGSSNEKLFF. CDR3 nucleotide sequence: TGTGCCAGCAGCCGATCCGGGACAGGATCCTCTAATGAAAAACTGTTTTTT.

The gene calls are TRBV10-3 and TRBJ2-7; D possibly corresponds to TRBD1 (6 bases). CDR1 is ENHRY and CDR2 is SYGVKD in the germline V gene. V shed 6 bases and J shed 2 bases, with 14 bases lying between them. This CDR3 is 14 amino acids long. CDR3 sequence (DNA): TGTGCCATCAGAACCGGGACACTACCCTACGAGCAGTACTTC. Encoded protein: CAIRTGTLPYEQYF.

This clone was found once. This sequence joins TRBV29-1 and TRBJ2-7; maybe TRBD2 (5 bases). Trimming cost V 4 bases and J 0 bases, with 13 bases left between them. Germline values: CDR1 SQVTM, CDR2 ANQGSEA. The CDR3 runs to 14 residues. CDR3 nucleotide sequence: TGCAGCGTTGGGGTAGCGCAAAGCTCCTACGAGCAGTACTTC. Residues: CSVGVAQSSYEQYF.

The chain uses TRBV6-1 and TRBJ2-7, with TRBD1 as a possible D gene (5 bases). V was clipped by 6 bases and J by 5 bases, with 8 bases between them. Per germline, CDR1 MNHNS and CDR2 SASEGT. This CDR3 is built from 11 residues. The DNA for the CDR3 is TGTGCCAGCAGGACAGTCCACGAGCAGTACTTC. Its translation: CASRTVHEQYF.

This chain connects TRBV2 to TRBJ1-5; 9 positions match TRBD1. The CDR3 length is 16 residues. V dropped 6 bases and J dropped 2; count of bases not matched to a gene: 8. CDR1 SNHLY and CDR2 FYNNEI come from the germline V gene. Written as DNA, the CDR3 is TGTGCCAGCAGGCAAGGACAGGGGATGGGCAATCAGCCCCAGCATTTT. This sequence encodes CASRQGQGMGNQPQHF.

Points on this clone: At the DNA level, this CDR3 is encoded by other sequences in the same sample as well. CDR3 amino acids: CASSYSGTGYEQYF. In nucleotides, the CDR3 is TGTGCCAGCAGTTACTCCGGGACAGGCTACGAGCAGTACTTC. The J gene is TRBJ2-7, the V gene TRBV6-6, with 8 bases fitting TRBD1. Germline assignment: CDR1 MNHNY and CDR2 SVGAGI (reference sequence). Losses at the gene ends were 0 bases for V and 3 bases for J; bases not matched to a gene: 1. The CDR3 covers 14 residues.

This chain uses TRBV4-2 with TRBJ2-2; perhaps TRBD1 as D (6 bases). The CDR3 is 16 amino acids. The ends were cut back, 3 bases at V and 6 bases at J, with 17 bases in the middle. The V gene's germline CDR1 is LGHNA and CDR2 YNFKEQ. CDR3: CASSQVDSWFAGELFF. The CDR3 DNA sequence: TGTGCCAGCAGCCAGGTGGACAGCTGGTTCGCCGGGGAGCTGTTTTTT.

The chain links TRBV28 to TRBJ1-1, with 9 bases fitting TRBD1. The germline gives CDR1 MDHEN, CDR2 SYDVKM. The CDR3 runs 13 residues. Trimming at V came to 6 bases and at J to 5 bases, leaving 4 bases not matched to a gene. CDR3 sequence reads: CASRRTGETEAFF. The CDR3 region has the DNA TGTGCCAGCAGGCGGACAGGGGAGACTGAAGCTTTCTTT.

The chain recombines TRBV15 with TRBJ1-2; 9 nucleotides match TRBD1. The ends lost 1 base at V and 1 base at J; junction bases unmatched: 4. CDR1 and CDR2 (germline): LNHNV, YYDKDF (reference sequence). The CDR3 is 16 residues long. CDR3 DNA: TGTGCCACCAGCAGAGTGGACAGGGGTATTAACTATGGCTACACCTTC. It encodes CATSRVDRGINYGYTF.

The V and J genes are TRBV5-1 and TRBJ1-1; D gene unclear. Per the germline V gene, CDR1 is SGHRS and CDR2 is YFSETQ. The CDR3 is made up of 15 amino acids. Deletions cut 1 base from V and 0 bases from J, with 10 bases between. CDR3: CASSLQTILNTEAFF. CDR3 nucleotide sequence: TGCGCCAGCAGCTTGCAGACGATTTTGAACACTGAAGCTTTCTTT.

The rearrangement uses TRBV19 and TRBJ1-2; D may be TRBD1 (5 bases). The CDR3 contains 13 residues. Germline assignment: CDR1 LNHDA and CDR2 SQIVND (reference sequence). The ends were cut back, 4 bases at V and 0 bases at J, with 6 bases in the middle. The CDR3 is CASSKQANYGYTF. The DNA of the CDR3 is TGTGCCAGTAGTAAACAGGCTAACTATGGCTACACCTTC. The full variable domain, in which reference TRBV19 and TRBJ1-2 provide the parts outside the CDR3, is DGGITQSPKYLFRKEGQNVTLSCEQNLNHDAMYWYRQDPGQGLRLIYYSQIVNDFQKGDIAEGYSVSREKKESFPLTVTSAQKNPTAFYLCASSKQANYGYTFGSGTRLTVV.

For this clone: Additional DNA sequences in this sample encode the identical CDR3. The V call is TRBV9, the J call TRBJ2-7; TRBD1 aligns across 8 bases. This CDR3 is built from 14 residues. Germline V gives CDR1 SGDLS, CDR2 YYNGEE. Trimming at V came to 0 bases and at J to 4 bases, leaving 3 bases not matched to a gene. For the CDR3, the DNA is TGTGCCAGCAGCGTAGCACAGGGGGGTTACGAGCAGTACTTC. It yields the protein CASSVAQGGYEQYF.

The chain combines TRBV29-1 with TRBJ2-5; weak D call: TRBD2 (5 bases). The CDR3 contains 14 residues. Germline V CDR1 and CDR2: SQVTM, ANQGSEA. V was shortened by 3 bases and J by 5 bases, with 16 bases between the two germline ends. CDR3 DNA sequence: TGCAGCGTTGAGGGGTGGGCGCCGGGGGAGACCCAGTACTTC. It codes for CSVEGWAPGETQYF.

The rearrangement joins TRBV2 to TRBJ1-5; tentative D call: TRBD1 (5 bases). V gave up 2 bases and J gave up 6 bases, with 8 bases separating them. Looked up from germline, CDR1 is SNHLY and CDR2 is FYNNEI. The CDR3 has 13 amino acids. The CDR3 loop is CASSELGVQPQHF. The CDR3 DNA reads TGTGCCAGCAGTGAATTGGGGGTTCAGCCCCAGCATTTT.

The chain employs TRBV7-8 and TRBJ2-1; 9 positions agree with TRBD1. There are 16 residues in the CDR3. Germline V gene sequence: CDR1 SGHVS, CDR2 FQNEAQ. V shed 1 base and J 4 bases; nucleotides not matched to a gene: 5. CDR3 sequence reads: CASSLGDRGRYNEQFF. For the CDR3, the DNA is TGTGCCAGCAGCTTAGGAGACAGGGGGAGATACAATGAGCAGTTCTTC.

The CDR3 spells CASSGQGGYHEQYF. CDR3 in DNA: TGTGCCAGCAGCGGGCAGGGAGGGTACCACGAGCAGTACTTC. This sequence joins TRBV6-1 and TRBJ2-7; 7 bases are shared with TRBD2. Germline CDR1 and CDR2: MNHNS and SASEGT. This CDR3 is built from 14 residues. The V and J ends lost 6 bases and 5 bases, in that order; junction bases with no gene match: 10.

CDR3 nucleotide sequence: TGCGCCAGCAGTGAGTCAAGGGGGAGCGGGGACACAGATACGCAGTATTTT. Residues: CASSESRGSGDTDTQYF. This chain connects TRBV10-1 to TRBJ2-3; weak D call: TRBD2 (7 bases). V was shortened by 0 bases and J by 2 bases, with 15 bases between the two germline ends. CDR1 is WNHNN, CDR2 SYGVQD, per germline (reference sequence). This CDR3 is 17 amino acids long.

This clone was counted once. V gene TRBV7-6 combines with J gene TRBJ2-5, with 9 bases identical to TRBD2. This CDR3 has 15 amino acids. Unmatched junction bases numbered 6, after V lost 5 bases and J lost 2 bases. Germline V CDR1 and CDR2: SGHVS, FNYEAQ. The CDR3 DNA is TGTGCCAGCAGCCAGGGGCGGGGGGGACAAGAGACCCAGTACTTC. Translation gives CASSQGRGGQETQYF. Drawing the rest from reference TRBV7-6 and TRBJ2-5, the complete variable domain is GAGVSQSPRYKVTKRGQDVALRCDPISGHVSLYWYRQALGQGPEFLTYFNYEAQQDKSGLPNDRFSAERPEGSISTLTIQRTEQRDSAMYRCASSQGRGGQETQYFGPGTRLLVL.

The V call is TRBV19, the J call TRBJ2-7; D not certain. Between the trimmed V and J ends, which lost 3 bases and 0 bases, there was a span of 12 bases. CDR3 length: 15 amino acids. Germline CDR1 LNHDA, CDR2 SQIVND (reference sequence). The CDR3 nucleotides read TGTGCCAGTAGTATCCCCAGGAGTAGCTCCTACGAGCAGTACTTC. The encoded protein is CASSIPRSSSYEQYF.

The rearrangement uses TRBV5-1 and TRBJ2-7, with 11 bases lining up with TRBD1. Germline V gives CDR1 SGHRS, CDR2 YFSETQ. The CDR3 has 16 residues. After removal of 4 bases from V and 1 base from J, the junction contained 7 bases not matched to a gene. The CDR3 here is CASSGGQGAVSYEQYF. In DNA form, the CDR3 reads TGCGCCAGCAGCGGTGGACAGGGGGCAGTTTCCTACGAGCAGTACTTC.